This TCR beta chain is drawn from a study of PD-L1 blockade in urothelial cancer. Study summary: Typically, measured as a median, blood samples had 140,000 or so T cells.

Trimming cost V 4 bases and J 3 bases; bases outside gene matches: 8. The germline V gene encodes CDR1 SEHNR and CDR2 FQNEAQ (reference sequence). This CDR3 contains 16 residues. Into every PCR, synthetic TCR analog templates were spiked. Method: immunoSEQ multiplex PCR; TCRdb's copy keeps in-frame clones and lacks some. The sample lists around 43,000 clones, approximately 91% occurring once. Stated time point: pretreatment peripheral blood. The receptor's source is a donor over 35 with urothelial cancer. This sample comprised PBMCs, obtained around atezolizumab (anti-PD-L1) treatment. The rearrangement joins TRBV7-9 to TRBJ2-1, with 8 bases lining up with TRBD2. In DNA, the CDR3 is TGTGCCAGCAGCTCCCTACTAGCGGCCCTCTACAATGAGCAGTTCTTC. As protein: CASSSLLAALYNEQFF.